This T cell receptor (beta chain) was found in a study of neurological immune-mediated disorders (dated by TCRdb to between 2018 and 2020). For context, the study as a whole: Peripheral blood TCR-beta repertoires from patients with HTLV-I-associated myelopathy (HAM/TSP), patients with multiple sclerosis, and healthy controls were compared in the study using UMI-based sequencing. The roughly 110 TCR-beta libraries included longitudinal samples, technical triplicates and paired sorted CD4+ and CD8+ T-cell subsets alongside PBMC samples. Longitudinal HAM/TSP donors and healthy donors each had 3 time-points at intervals of about 3-45 months. The cohort included roughly 71 subjects: approximately 15 with HAM/TSP, approximately 35 with multiple sclerosis, and 20 or so healthy controls. What the work shows at the level of the full study, not this receptor alone: The highest TCR clonal expansion was observed in HAM/TSP patients, whereas the lowest was observed in MS patients, even when compared with healthy controls. Across subjects, expanded clones never shared an identical CDR3 amino acid sequence, which suggests that the TCR-beta repertoires in every group were private.

This clonotype was counted at least ten times. It has no known antigen specificity. No clone much larger than this one lies a single base away; base qualities are absent. cDNA was synthesized by template-switch 5'RACE using a primer with a 10-nucleotide random unique molecular identifier that tagged each TCR transcript. Over 160 million TCR-beta sequences, covering 15-18 subjects, were produced in each sequencing run. The RNeasy kit was used to extract total RNA. The KAPA Real-time Library Amplification kit was used to amplify TCR-beta VDJ regions with primers for the TCR constant region and the 5'RACE anchor. A first PCR added sample indexes and Illumina adaptors, after which a second PCR increased the library yield. The roughly 650 bp TCR product was size-selected on a 2% E-gel SizeSelection system after Ampure bead purification. Before pooling, library quality was checked on a Bioanalyzer, concentration was measured with Qubit, and libraries were quantified with the Kapa Library Quantification kit. Paired-end 2 x 150 bp sequencing of the libraries was performed on an Illumina HiSeq 2500. To increase sequence diversity, roughly 24-32% phiX was spiked into each library pool. On the study's bioinformatics: Quality-filtered reads were processed with the UMI-based MiGEC pipeline, and over 90% of raw TCR sequences were removed by the MiGEC pipeline during error correction. VDJ genes were aligned to IMGT germline references, and each clonotype was defined by a unique CDR3 amino acid sequence together with V-J genes. Clonal expansion, Shannon diversity, and CDR3 relatedness (CalcPairwiseDistances, ClusterSamples) were evaluated with VDJtools, and phylogenetic trees were built with CLCbio workbench. A clone was classed as expanded if it had 8 or more unique UMIs, a cutoff based on coefficient-of-variation modelling across technical triplicates. TCRdb's own reprocessing of the public reads used fastp at Q25 and MiXCR and kept productive beta chains. Under each unique CDR3 protein, matching rows form one entry showing the most common genes and DNA. The V and J calls and clone size come from TCRdb's table, not from the authors' own analysis. Present in this sample are roughly 100,000 distinct CDR3 sequences, about 10% of which were seen just once. The top ten clonotypes cover around 3.1% of the sample.

Sample time point, as interpreted from the label and publication: longitudinal time-point 3. For the unsorted PBMC libraries, 2 million PBMCs were stored in RNAlater at -80 degrees C until RNA extraction and were used to generate the libraries. Peripheral blood was subjected to Ficoll-Hypaque density gradient centrifugation to isolate PBMCs, which were then cryopreserved in liquid nitrogen. The germline V gene sets CDR1 to MGHRA and CDR2 to YSYEKL. The CDR3 numbers 16 residues from cysteine through phenylalanine. CDR3 DNA is the only sequence kept; it has 48 bases, read in frame from the first base. Trimming removed 1 base from V and 3 bases from J, leaving 15 bases between the germline ends.

Rearrangement joined TRBV4-1 to TRBJ2-5; the D gene cannot be named for sure. The TCR comes from a female donor with HTLV-1-associated myelopathy (HAM/TSP). The sequenced sample was PBMCs. CDR3 loop: CASSQGWKGPKETQYF. The sequenced DNA is TGCGCCAGCAGCCAAGGGTGGAAGGGCCCCAAAGAGACCCAGTACTTC.